This TCR beta chain was profiled in a study of T cell changes during pregnancy in multiple sclerosis. This clone showed up just a few times. Profiling relied on immunoSEQ multiplex PCR, and the TCRdb table lists in-frame clones only, not all of them. The table has around 20,000 clones, nearly 90% seen once. The germline gives CDR1 KGHSH, CDR2 LQKENI. The CDR3 has 16 amino acids. V shed 2 bases, J shed 2 bases, and the junction held 5 bases outside the gene matches. The sequence derives from a female donor in good health, enrolled as a control in a pregnancy study. The sequenced sample was CD8+ T cells from peripheral blood mononuclear cells, obtained in the second trimester of pregnancy. This sequence joins TRBV18 and TRBJ2-1; TRBD2 agrees at 8 bases. The CDR3: CASSPEAGVAYNEQFF. CDR3 sequence (DNA): TGTGCCAGCTCACCAGAAGCGGGGGTAGCCTACAATGAGCAGTTCTTC.